This T cell receptor beta chain was identified in a study of T cell repertoires in cytomegalovirus infection. Study-wide context: Public TCR beta signatures indicated both CMV infection and matching HLA type.

The trim removed 2 bases at V and 2 bases at J, leaving 3 bases unmatched. Germline values: CDR1 SGHRS, CDR2 YFSETQ. The CDR3 sequence is 15 residues long. TCRdb re-called the reads through MiXCR, storing one row per CDR3 protein. Among under 450,000 distinct CDR3 sequences listed, approximately 30% were seen once. Regarding this clonotype: Its antigen remains unknown.

Study-level results: Carriers of CMV and the relevant HLA type were discriminated by public TCR beta frequency.

The sample consisted of cultured PBMCs, taken from culture after CMV antigen stimulation. This receptor was obtained from a human donor in good health (CMV status not recorded). Some clones in this sample may be carry-over from other donors' samples. The chain recombines TRBV5-1 with TRBJ2-3; 9 bases are shared with TRBD1. CDR3 residues: CASSLGTGFTDTQYF. The CDR3 nucleotides read TGCGCCAGCAGCTTAGGGACAGGGTTCACAGATACGCAGTATTTT.